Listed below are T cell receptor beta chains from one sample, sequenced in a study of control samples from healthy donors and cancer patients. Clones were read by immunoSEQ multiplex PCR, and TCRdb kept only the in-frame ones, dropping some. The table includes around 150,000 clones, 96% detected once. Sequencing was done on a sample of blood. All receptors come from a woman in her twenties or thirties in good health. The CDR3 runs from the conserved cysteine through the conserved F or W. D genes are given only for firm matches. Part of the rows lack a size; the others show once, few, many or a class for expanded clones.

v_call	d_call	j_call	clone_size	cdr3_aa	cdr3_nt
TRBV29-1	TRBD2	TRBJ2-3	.	CSVRTSESTDTQYF	TGCAGCGTCCGGACTAGCGAAAGCACAGATACGCAGTATTTT
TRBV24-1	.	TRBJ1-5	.	CATSSRENNQPQHF	TGTGCCACCAGTTCCCGGGAGAACAATCAGCCCCAGCATTTT
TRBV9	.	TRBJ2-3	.	CASSFRSGEWADTQYF	TGTGCCAGCAGCTTCAGGTCTGGAGAGTGGGCAGATACGCAGTATTTT
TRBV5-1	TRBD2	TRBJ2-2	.	CASSAYSGLAGELFF	TGCGCCAGCAGCGCCTACTCGGGACTAGCCGGGGAGCTGTTTTTT
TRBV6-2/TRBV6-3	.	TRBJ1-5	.	CASSQGRGPQHF	TGTGCCAGCAGTCAGGGCCGGGGGCCCCAGCATTTT
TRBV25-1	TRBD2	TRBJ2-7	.	CASGPGLASEQYF	TGTGCCAGCGGCCCGGGACTAGCGAGCGAGCAGTACTTC
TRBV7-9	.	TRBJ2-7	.	CASSLDVISYEQYF	TGTGCCAGCAGCTTAGATGTCATATCCTACGAGCAGTACTTC
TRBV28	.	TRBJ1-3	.	CASSAWGREGNTIYF	TGTGCCAGCAGTGCCTGGGGCAGGGAGGGAAACACCATATATTTT
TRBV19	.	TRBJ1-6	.	CASSILSSSPLHF	TGTGCCAGTAGTATCCTCAGCAGTTCACCCCTCCACTTT
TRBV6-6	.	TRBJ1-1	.	CASSYDRRGTEAFF	TGTGCCAGCAGTTACGACAGGCGGGGTACTGAAGCTTTCTTT
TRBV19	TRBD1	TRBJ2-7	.	CASSQTPGQIYEQYF	TGTGCCAGTAGTCAAACTCCGGGACAGATCTACGAGCAGTACTTC
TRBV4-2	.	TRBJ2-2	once	CASKQEIRGAGELFF	TGTGCCAGCAAACAGGAGATCAGGGGCGCCGGGGAGCTGTTTTTT
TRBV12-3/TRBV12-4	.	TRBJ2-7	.	CASSHERGYEQYF	TGTGCCAGCAGTCACGAGAGAGGCTACGAGCAGTACTTC
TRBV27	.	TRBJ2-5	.	CASRVSRGSVETQYF	TGTGCCAGCAGGGTGAGCAGGGGAAGCGTAGAGACCCAGTACTTC
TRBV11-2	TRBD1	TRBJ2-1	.	CASSFVTGGFEQFF	TGTGCCAGCAGCTTTGTGACAGGGGGCTTTGAGCAGTTCTTC
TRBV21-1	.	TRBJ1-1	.	CASTSRGGRNTEAFF	TGTGCCAGCACCAGCCGCGGGGGGCGAAACACTGAAGCTTTCTTT
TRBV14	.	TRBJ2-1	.	CASSQDGSRFF	TGTGCCAGCAGCCAAGACGGGAGTAGGTTCTTC
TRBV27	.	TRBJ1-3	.	CASRGVGSGNTIYF	TGTGCCAGCCGAGGGGTCGGCTCTGGAAACACCATATATTTT
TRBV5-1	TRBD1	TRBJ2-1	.	CASTSGLGQGINEQFF	TGCGCCAGCACCAGTGGGTTGGGACAGGGAATCAATGAGCAGTTCTTC
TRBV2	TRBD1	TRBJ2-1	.	CASQGAGEQFF	TGTGCCAGCCAGGGGGCAGGGGAGCAGTTCTTC
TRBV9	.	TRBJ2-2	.	CASSPLQAGELFF	TGTGCCAGCAGCCCCCTCCAGGCCGGGGAGCTGTTTTTT
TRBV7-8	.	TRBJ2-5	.	CASSGQDRETQYF	TGTGCCAGCAGCGGCCAGGACAGAGAGACCCAGTACTTC
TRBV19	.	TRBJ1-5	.	CASSISRAGNQPQHF	TGTGCCAGTAGTATTTCTAGGGCCGGCAATCAGCCCCAGCATTTT
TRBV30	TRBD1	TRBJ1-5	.	CAWRQGAGQPQHF	TGTGCCTGGCGACAGGGGGCAGGCCAGCCCCAGCATTTT
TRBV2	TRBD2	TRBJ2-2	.	CASSGGLAGAGELFF	TGTGCCAGCAGTGGAGGACTAGCGGGGGCCGGGGAGCTGTTTTTT
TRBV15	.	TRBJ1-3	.	CATSRDGNPGNTIYF	TGTGCCACCAGCAGAGATGGAAACCCTGGAAACACCATATATTTT
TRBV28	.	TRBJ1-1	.	CASSLGREEWGLNTEAFF	TGTGCCAGCAGTTTAGGGCGCGAAGAATGGGGGCTGAACACTGAAGCTTTCTTT
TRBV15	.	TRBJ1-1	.	CATSRGDTGDTEAFF	TGTGCCACCAGCAGAGGGGACACGGGGGACACTGAAGCTTTCTTT
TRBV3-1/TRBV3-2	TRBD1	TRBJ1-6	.	CASSQLPWGQGRPPLHF	TGTGCCAGCAGCCAACTACCATGGGGACAGGGCCGTCCACCCCTCCACTTT
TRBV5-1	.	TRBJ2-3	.	CASSLYGDGADTQYF	TGCGCCAGCAGCTTGTACGGGGATGGTGCAGATACGCAGTATTTT
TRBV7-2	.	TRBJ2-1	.	CASSLSQSSYNEQFF	TGTGCCAGCAGCTTAAGCCAGAGCTCCTACAATGAGCAGTTCTTC
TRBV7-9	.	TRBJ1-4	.	CASSLEGPKEKLFF	TGTGCCAGCAGCTTAGAGGGCCCTAAGGAAAAACTGTTTTTT
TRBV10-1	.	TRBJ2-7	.	CASSPSDEYEQYF	TGCGCCAGCAGCCCATCGGACGAGTACGAGCAGTACTTC
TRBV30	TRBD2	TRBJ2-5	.	CAWDLGLAGLETQYF	TGTGCCTGGGACCTGGGACTAGCGGGATTAGAGACCCAGTACTTC
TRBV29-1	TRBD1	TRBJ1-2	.	CSVEGEGAPDYGYTF	TGCAGCGTTGAAGGGGAGGGGGCGCCGGACTATGGCTACACCTTC
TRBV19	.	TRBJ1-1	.	CASTNLGLNTEAFF	TGTGCCAGTACCAATCTTGGGCTGAACACTGAAGCTTTCTTT
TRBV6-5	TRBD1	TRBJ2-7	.	CASRIRDSSYEQYF	TGTGCCAGCAGGATCCGGGACAGCTCCTACGAGCAGTACTTC
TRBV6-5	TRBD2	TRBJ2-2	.	CASRRLAENTGELFF	TGTGCCAGCAGAAGACTAGCTGAGAACACCGGGGAGCTGTTTTTT
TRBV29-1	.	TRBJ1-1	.	CSVEVQRGTEAFF	TGCAGCGTTGAAGTTCAGCGCGGCACTGAAGCTTTCTTT
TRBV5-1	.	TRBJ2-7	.	CASSLEVGGSEQYF	TGCGCCAGCAGCTTGGAAGTCGGCGGGTCCGAGCAGTACTTC
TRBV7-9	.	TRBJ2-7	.	CASSRLRGRDNEQYF	TGTGCCAGCAGCCGCCTTAGGGGAAGAGACAACGAGCAGTACTTC
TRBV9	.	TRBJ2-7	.	CASSTPSPYGLNEQYF	TGTGCCAGCAGTACACCCTCCCCTTATGGGCTCAACGAGCAGTACTTC